This entry features one T cell receptor (beta chain) sequence. This clonotype was recorded once. Which antigen it targets is not known. Base qualities are not provided; no much larger clone lies one nucleotide away. Single-read evidence is weak. Amplification of TCR beta CDR3 regions was carried out from RNA transcripts. The first round of RT-PCR for the TCR CDR3 was performed with the HTBI primer set and the Qiagen OneStep RT-PCR kit. Libraries were constructed in a second round of multiplex PCR, after which size selection and purification were performed. The libraries were sequenced on an Illumina HiSeq2000 using paired-end 100 bp reads. The study's own analysis went as follows. Raw data were processed with SOAPnuke, discarding reads with adapters, uncalled bases, mean Phred below 15, or no exact constant-primer or identifier match. High-quality paired reads were merged with COPE v1.2.5, and unique nucleotide sequences were defined as clonotypes. MiTCR v1.1 was used to align the clonotypes against IMGT TRBV, TRBD and TRBJ reference segments. The analysis included only V-J combinations with a frequency above 0.0001, which together covered 99.2% of the repertoires. A TCS score was defined as the ratio between F50 (clonal expansion) and ExV (chaos), using BLOSUM62-based TCRdist between CDR3 peptides within each V-J. Welch's t-statistics and random forest reduced approximately 520 V-J features to about 12, which were used in a naive Bayes classifier (R e1071). The Morisita-Horn index was used to measure how similar the thyroid and blood repertoires were. TCRdb itself trimmed the public reads at Q25 with fastp, ran MiXCR and retained productive beta chains. When rows share a CDR3 protein, they turn into one entry using the most common DNA and genes. V and J calls and clone size were set by TCRdb, not the authors. Present in this sample are 800,000 or so distinct CDR3 sequences, 38% of which were seen just once. About 8.9% of the sample is held by the ten biggest clonotypes.

The data belong to a study of T cells in Graves' hyperthyroidism and ophthalmopathy (dated by TCRdb to about 2019). Turning to the overall study: Peripheral blood samples were taken at the time of initial diagnosis, prior to any treatment. To identify distinguishing TCR V-J signatures, a discovery cohort of about a hundred patients was used, comprising fewer than 45 with Graves' ophthalmopathy and under 60 with stable Graves' hyperthyroidism. The 100 or so discovery patients were randomly split 7:3 into training and test sets. According to the paper, TCR Vbeta CDR3 sequencing was carried out on 135 peripheral blood samples, which came from 40 to 45 ophthalmopathy, 75 to 80 hyperthyroidism and roughly 17 progressor patients. Thyroid tissue and blood T-cell repertoires from six Graves' hyperthyroidism patients were also compared in the study. An independent validation cohort of fewer than 20 hyperthyroidism patients and 17 patients who later progressed to ophthalmopathy tested prospective prediction of ophthalmopathy. Once sampling was done, hyperthyroidism patients were given methimazole at a starting dose of 30 mg daily, whereas ophthalmopathy patients were given high-dose intravenous methylprednisolone.

What the study reported, not specific to this receptor: Most expanded thyroid clonotypes (frequency above 0.001) were also detected in blood, a finding suggesting that blood repertoires may reflect thyroid immune responses. No statistical method was used to set the sample size in advance, and investigators knew the group allocation. A model built on a 13 V-J signature distinguished ophthalmopathy from stable hyperthyroidism, reaching 85% to 90% sensitivity and about 81% specificity in cross-validation and 80%/75% in testing. During validation, the model predicted progression to ophthalmopathy a median of roughly six months ahead of onset, with roughly 65% sensitivity and under 85% specificity.

After removal of 1 base from V and 4 bases from J, the junction retains 7 bases not matched to a gene. CDR1 SGHTA and CDR2 FQGNSA were looked up in the germline V gene. Spanning cysteine to phenylalanine, the CDR3 consists of 15 amino acids. Left in the record is the CDR3 DNA by itself, 45 bases read in frame from the first base. Stable Graves' hyperthyroidism was defined as the absence of progression to ophthalmopathy over 18 months of follow-up. Hyperthyroidism patients were aged 18 to 65 years and newly diagnosed, with disease duration of less than 2 months. Patients with uncontrolled infections, other autoimmune diseases, pregnancy or lactation were excluded. Diagnoses relied on clinical symptoms, serum thyroxine and TRAb, thyroid ultrasound and orbital computed tomography. PBMCs were isolated from about 9.1 ml of fresh peripheral blood by Ficoll-Paque density gradient centrifugation. Trizol reagent was used to extract total RNA, and RNA quality was then checked on an Agilent 2100 Bioanalyzer.

The rearrangement combines TRBV7-2 with TRBJ2-7; 7 central nucleotides agree with TRBD2. Sequencing input: blood. This TCR derives from a man aged 18 to 29 with Graves' hyperthyroidism. The CDR3 is CASSLERGAGYEQYF. The sequenced DNA: TGTGCCAGCAGCTTAGAGCGCGGAGCGGGGTACGAGCAGTACTTC.